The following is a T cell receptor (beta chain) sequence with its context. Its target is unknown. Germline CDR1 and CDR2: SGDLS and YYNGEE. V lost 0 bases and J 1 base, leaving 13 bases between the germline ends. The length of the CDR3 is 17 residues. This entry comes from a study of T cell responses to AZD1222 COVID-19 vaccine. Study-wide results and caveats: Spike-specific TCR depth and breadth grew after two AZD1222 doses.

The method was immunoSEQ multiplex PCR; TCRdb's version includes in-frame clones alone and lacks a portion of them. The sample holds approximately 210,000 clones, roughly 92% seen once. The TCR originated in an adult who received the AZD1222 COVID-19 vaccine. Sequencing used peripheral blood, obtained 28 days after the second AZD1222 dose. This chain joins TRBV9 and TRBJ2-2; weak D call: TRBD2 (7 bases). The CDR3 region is CASSVVGGGLNTGELFF. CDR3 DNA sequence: TGTGCCAGCAGCGTAGTGGGAGGGGGATTGAACACCGGGGAGCTGTTTTTT.